The following is a T cell receptor beta chain sequence with its context. CDR3 length equals 15 residues. The V end was cut by 5 bases, the J end by 0 bases, with 13 bases between. Germline V gene data show CDR1 as LNHDA and CDR2 as SQIVND (reference sequence). MiXCR, applied by TCRdb to the 5' RACE reads, yields one record per CDR3 protein. The table has approximately 500,000 distinct CDR3 sequences, less than 25% seen once. The data originate from a study of identical twins. This sample was shared with a second study, whose subject was T cells expressing NK-cell markers.

This sequence originates from a woman younger than 35 in good health. The sequencing sample was made of CD4+ T cells sorted from blood. The chain employs TRBV19 and TRBJ2-5, with D perhaps TRBD1 (6 bases). CDR3 in DNA: TGTGCCAGTAGTCCAAAGGGGGTATACCAAGAGACCCAGTACTTC. Protein sequence: CASSPKGVYQETQYF. The complete variable domain, with remaining parts taken from reference TRBV19 and TRBJ2-5, reads DGGITQSPKYLFRKEGQNVTLSCEQNLNHDAMYWYRQDPGQGLRLIYYSQIVNDFQKGDIAEGYSVSREKKESFPLTVTSAQKNPTAFYLCASSPKGVYQETQYFGPGTRLLVL.